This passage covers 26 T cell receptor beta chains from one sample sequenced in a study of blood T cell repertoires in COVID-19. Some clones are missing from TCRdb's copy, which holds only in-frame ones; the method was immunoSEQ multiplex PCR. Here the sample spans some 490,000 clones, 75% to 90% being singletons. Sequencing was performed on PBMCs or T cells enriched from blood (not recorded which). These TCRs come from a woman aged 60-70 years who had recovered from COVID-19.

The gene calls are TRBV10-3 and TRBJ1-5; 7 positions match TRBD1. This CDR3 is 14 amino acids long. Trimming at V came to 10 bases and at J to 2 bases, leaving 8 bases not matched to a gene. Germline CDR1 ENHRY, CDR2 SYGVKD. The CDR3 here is CATRQGGGNQPQHF. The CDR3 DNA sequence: TGTGCCACCCGACAGGGCGGGGGCAATCAGCCCCAGCATTTT.

CDR3 DNA sequence: TGTGCCAGCAGCAGCTCAACCGGGGGGCAAAACGAGCAGTACGTC. Translating gives CASSSSTGGQNEQYV. This chain connects TRBV5-5 to TRBJ2-7; TRBD2 might be the D (7 bases). V was clipped by 4 bases and J by 5 bases, with 19 bases between them. The germline gives CDR1 SGHKS, CDR2 YYEKEE (reference sequence). The CDR3 extends over 15 amino acids.

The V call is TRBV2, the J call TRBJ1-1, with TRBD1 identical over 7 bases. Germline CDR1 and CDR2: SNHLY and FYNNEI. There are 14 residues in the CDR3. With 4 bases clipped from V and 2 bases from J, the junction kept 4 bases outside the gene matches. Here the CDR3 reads CASSAYRGNTEAFF. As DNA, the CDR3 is TGTGCCAGCAGTGCATACAGGGGTAACACTGAAGCTTTCTTT.

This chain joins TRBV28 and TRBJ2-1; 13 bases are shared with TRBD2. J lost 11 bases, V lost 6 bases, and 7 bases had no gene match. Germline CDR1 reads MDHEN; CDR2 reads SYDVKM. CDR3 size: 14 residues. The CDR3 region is CASSHTSGGAKQFF. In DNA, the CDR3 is TGTGCCAGCAGCCATACTAGCGGGGGGGCGAAGCAGTTCTTC.

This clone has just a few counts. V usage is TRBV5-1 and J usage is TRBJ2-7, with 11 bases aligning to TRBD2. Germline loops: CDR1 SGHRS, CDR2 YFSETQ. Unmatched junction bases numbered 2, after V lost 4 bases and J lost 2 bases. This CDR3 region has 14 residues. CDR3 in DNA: TGCGCCAGCAGCATGACTAGCGGGGCCTACGAGCAGTACGTC. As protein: CASSMTSGAYEQYV.

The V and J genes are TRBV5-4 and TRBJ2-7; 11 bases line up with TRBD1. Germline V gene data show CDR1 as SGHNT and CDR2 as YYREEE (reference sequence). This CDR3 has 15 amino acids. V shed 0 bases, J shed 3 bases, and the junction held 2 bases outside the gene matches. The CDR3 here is CASSLGTGGFYEQYF. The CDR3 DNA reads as TGTGCCAGCAGCTTGGGGACAGGGGGCTTCTACGAGCAGTACTTC.

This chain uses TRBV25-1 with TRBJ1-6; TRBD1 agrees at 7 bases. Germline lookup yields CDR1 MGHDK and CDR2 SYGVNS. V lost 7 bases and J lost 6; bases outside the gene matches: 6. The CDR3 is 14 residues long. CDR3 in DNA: TGTGCCAGCACCCTAGGACAGGTTAATTCACCCCTCCACTTT. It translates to CASTLGQVNSPLHF. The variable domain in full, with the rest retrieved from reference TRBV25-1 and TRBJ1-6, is EADIYQTPRYLVIGTGKKITLECSQTMGHDKMYWYQQDPGMELHLIHYSYGVNSTEKGDLSSESTVSRIRTEHFPLTLESARPSHTSQYLCASTLGQVNSPLHFGNGTRLTVT.

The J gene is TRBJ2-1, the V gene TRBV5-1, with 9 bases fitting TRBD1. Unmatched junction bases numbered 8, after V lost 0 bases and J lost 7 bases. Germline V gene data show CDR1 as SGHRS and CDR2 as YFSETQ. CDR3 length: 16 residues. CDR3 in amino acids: CASSLAPGQGRNEQFF. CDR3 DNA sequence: TGCGCCAGCAGCTTGGCCCCGGGACAGGGTAGGAATGAGCAGTTCTTC.

This chain's CDR3 is CASADRGGQPQHF. CDR3 nucleotides: TGTGCCAGCGCCGACAGGGGGGGACAGCCCCAGCATTTT. The chain carries TRBV12-3 or TRBV12-4 and TRBJ1-5, with 9 bases aligning to TRBD1. The CDR3 sequence is 13 residues long. Trimming cost V 8 bases and J 7 bases; bases outside gene matches: 6.

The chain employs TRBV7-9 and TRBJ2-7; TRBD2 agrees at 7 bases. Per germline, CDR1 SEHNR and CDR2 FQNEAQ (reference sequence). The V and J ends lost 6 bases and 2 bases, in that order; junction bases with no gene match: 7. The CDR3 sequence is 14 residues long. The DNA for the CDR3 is TGTGCCAGCAGTACGGGGAGGGTTCCCTACGAGCAGTACTTC. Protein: CASSTGRVPYEQYF.

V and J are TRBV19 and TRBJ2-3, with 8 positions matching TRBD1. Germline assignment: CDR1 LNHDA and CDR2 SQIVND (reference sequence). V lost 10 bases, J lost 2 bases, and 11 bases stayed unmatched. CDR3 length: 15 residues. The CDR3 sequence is CATKGRGPLTDTQYF. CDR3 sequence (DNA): TGTGCCACTAAGGGCAGGGGGCCTCTCACAGATACGCAGTATTTT.

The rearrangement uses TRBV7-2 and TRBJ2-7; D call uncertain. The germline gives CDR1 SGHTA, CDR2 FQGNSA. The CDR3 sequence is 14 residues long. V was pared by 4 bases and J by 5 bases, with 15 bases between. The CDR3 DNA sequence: TGTGCCAGCAGCTACACTCCCCTAGAGCACGAGCAGTACTTC. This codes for CASSYTPLEHEQYF.

The DNA for the CDR3 is TGTGCCAGCAGCCAAGACCAGGGGGCCGGCCCGGGTGAGCAGTTCTTC. Translating it yields CASSQDQGAGPGEQFF. The V and J genes are TRBV7-8 and TRBJ2-1; 8 bases line up with TRBD1. Unmatched junction bases numbered 15, after V lost 5 bases and J lost 9 bases. The germline CDR1 and CDR2 sequences are SGHVS and FQNEAQ. This CDR3 is 16 amino acids long.

CDR3 sequence (DNA): TGCAGCGTCTCACAGGGTAGCAATCAGCCCCAGCATTTT. Residues: CSVSQGSNQPQHF. V gene TRBV29-1 combines with J gene TRBJ1-5, with D maybe TRBD1 (6 bases). CDR1 and CDR2 from the germline V gene are SQVTM and ANQGSEA. CDR3 length equals 13 residues. With 6 bases removed from V and 0 bases from J, the gap between germline ends came to 9 bases.

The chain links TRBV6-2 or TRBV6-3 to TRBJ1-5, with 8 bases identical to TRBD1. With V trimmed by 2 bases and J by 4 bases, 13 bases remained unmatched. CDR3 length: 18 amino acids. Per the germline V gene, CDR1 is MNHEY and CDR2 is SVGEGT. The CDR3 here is CASSYPDRVFLQNQPQHF. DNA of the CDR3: TGTGCCAGCAGTTACCCGGACAGGGTTTTCCTTCAAAATCAGCCCCAGCATTTT.

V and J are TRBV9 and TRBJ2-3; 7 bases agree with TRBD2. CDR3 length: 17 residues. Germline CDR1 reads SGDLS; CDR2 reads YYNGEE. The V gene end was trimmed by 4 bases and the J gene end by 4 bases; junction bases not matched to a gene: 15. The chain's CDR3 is CASSPPWGGSLADTQYF. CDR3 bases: TGTGCCAGCAGCCCCCCCTGGGGGGGAAGCTTGGCAGATACGCAGTATTTT. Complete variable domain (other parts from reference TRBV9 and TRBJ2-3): DSGVTQTPKHLITATGQRVTLRCSPRSGDLSVYWYQQSLDQGLQFLIQYYNGEERAKGNILERFSAQQFPDLHSELNLSSLELGDSALYFCASSPPWGGSLADTQYFGPGTRLTVL.

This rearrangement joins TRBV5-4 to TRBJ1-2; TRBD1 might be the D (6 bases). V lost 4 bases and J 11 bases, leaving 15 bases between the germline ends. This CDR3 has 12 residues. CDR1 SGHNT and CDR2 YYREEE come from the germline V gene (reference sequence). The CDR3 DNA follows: TGTGCCAGCAGCCGTGGACAGATTGGGTACACCTTC. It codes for CASSRGQIGYTF.

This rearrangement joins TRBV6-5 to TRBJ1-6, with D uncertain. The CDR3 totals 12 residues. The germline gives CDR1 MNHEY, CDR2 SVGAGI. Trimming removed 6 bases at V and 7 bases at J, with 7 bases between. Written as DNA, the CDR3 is TGTGCCAGCAGCGCGCCCAATTCACCCCTCCACTTT. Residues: CASSAPNSPLHF.

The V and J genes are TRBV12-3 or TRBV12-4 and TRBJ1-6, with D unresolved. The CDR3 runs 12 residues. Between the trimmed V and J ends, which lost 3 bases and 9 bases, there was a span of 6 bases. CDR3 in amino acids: CASSLEVSPLHF. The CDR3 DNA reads TGTGCCAGCAGTTTGGAGGTTTCACCCCTCCACTTT.

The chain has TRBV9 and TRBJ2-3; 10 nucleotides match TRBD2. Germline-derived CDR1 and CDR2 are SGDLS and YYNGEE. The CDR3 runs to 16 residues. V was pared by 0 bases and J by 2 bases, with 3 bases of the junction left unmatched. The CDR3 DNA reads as TGTGCCAGCAGCGTAGAGCGGGGGGGTATCACAGATACGCAGTATTTT. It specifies CASSVERGGITDTQYF.

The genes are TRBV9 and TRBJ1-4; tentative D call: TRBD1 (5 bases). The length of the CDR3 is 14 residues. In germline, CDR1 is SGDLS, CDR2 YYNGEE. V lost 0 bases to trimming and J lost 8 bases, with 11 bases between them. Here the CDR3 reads CASSVDPGPEKLFF. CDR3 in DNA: TGTGCCAGCAGCGTAGATCCAGGGCCCGAAAAACTGTTTTTT.

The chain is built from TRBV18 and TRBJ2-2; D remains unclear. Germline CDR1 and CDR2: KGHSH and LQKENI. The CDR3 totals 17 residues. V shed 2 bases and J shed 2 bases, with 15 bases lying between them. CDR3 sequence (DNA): TGTGCCAGCTCACCAATCCTCCCAGGCCTCAACACCGGGGAGCTGTTTTTT. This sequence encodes CASSPILPGLNTGELFF.

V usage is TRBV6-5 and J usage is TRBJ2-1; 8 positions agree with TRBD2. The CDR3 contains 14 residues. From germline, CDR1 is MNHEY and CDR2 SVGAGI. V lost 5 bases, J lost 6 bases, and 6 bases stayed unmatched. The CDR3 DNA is TGTGCCAGCAGTATCGGGGGGGCGCTCAATGAGCAGTTCTTC. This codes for CASSIGGALNEQFF.

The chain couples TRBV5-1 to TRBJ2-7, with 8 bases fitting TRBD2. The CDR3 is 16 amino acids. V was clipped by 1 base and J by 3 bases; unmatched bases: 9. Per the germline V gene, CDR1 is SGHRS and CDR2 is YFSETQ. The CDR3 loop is CASSLLGSGAIYEQYF. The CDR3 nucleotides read TGCGCCAGCAGCTTGTTAGGTAGCGGGGCTATCTACGAGCAGTACTTC.

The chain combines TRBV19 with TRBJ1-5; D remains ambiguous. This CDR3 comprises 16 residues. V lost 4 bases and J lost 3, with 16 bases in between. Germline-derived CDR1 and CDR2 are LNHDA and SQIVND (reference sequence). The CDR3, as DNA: TGTGCCAGTAGTACCCCGTTCCGGGATATCAATCAGCCCCAGCATTTT. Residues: CASSTPFRDINQPQHF. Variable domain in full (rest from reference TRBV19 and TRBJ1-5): DGGITQSPKYLFRKEGQNVTLSCEQNLNHDAMYWYRQDPGQGLRLIYYSQIVNDFQKGDIAEGYSVSREKKESFPLTVTSAQKNPTAFYLCASSTPFRDINQPQHFGDGTRLSIL.

The CDR3 nucleotides are TGTGCCAGCAGCCCAGAAGTAGCGGGGAGAGATACGCAGTATTTT. Encoded protein: CASSPEVAGRDTQYF. This rearrangement joins TRBV7-9 to TRBJ2-3; TRBD2 aligns across 8 bases. The CDR3 runs to 15 residues. V trimming: 5 bases; J trimming: 5 bases; junction bases outside the gene matches: 9. Looked up from germline, CDR1 is SEHNR and CDR2 is FQNEAQ (reference sequence).